These 5 T cell receptor beta chains were all obtained from the same sample, sequenced in a study of T cells in Graves' hyperthyroidism and ophthalmopathy. Amplification of TCR beta CDR3 regions used RNA as the template. TCR CDR3 underwent first-round RT-PCR with the HTBI primer set. TCRdb re-called the multiplex PCR reads through MiXCR, storing one row per CDR3 protein. Counted here are a few hundred thousand distinct CDR3 sequences, 15% to 19% occurring once; the ten biggest clones make up roughly 7.4%. Sample: blood. The receptors here all came from a woman in her late teens or twenties with Graves' hyperthyroidism.

This clonotype was seen a few times. V and J are TRBV2 and TRBJ2-2, with 14 bases fitting TRBD2. Per the germline V gene, CDR1 is SNHLY and CDR2 is FYNNEI. The CDR3 is 16 residues long. After removal of 5 bases from V and 7 bases from J, the junction contained 6 bases not matched to a gene. The CDR3 loop reads CASSLRLAGGGGELFF. The CDR3 bases are TGTGCCAGCAGTCTTAGACTAGCGGGGGGGGGCGGGGAGCTGTTTTTT.

This clonotype was counted many times. J is TRBJ2-7 and V is TRBV10-2; 13 bases map to TRBD2. The V gene's germline CDR1 is WSHSY and CDR2 SAAADI. The CDR3 length is 17 residues. After removal of 5 bases from V and 0 bases from J, the junction contained 7 bases not matched to a gene. The CDR3: CASSIGTSGVFSYEQYF. CDR3 DNA: TGCGCCAGCAGTATTGGGACTAGCGGGGTATTCTCCTACGAGCAGTACTTC.

There are a few counts of this clonotype. This chain joins TRBV5-1 and TRBJ2-5; 7 nucleotides agree with TRBD1. After removal of 2 bases from V and 3 bases from J, the junction contained 4 bases not matched to a gene. This CDR3 has 14 amino acids. The germline gives CDR1 SGHRS, CDR2 YFSETQ. Here the CDR3 DNA reads TGCGCCAGCAGCTTCTGGGACAGAAAAGAGACCCAGTACTTC. This encodes CASSFWDRKETQYF.

This clonotype was detected ten times or more. The chain uses TRBV2 and TRBJ1-2; no clear D gene. Trimming cost V 6 bases and J 7 bases, with 9 bases left between them. Germline lookup yields CDR1 SNHLY and CDR2 FYNNEI. There are 11 residues in the CDR3. CDR3 DNA sequence: TGTGCCAGCAGGGGGTCTGGTGGCTACACCTTC. Its protein product is CASRGSGGYTF.

This clonotype was observed a single time. J is TRBJ2-5 and V is TRBV28, with 8 bases identical to TRBD2. The CDR3 runs to 14 residues. Germline V gene lookup returns CDR1 MDHEN and CDR2 SYDVKM. The J segment lost 7 bases and the V segment lost 3 bases, leaving 7 bases of the junction unmatched. CDR3 nucleotide sequence: TGTGCCAGCAGTTTGGGCTGGGCGGGGGGGACCCAGTACTTC. It codes for CASSLGWAGGTQYF.